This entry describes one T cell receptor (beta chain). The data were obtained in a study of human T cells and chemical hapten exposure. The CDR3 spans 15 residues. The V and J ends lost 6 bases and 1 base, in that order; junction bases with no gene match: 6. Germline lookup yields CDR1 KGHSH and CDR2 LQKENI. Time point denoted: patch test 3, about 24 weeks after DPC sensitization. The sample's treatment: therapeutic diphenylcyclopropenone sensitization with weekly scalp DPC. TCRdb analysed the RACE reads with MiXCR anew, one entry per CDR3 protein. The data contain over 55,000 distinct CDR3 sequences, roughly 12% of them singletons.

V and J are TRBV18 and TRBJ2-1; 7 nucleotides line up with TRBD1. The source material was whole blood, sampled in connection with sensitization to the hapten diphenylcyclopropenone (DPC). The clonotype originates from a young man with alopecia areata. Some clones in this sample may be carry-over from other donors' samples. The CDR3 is CASSMGQNSYNEQFF. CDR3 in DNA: TGTGCCAGCTCCATGGGACAGAATTCCTACAATGAGCAGTTCTTC.